This T cell receptor (beta chain) was sequenced for a study of T cells in Graves' hyperthyroidism and ophthalmopathy. Study as a whole: It was at initial diagnosis, before any treatment, that peripheral blood was collected. Findings of the study overall: Blood also held most thyroid clonotypes expanded beyond 0.001. Through a model of 13 V-J features, ophthalmopathy was separated from stable hyperthyroidism.

This clonotype has just a few counts. The antigen remains undetermined. In patients aged 18 to 65, hyperthyroidism was newly diagnosed, with duration under 2 months. Trimming stripped 0 bases from V and 6 bases from J, with 21 bases between. The CDR3 spans 17 residues. Germline loops: CDR1 SGHRS, CDR2 YFSETQ. From RNA transcripts, TCR beta CDR3 regions were amplified. With the HTBI primer set, the TCR CDR3 went through a first round of RT-PCR. TCRdb fed the multiplex PCR reads into MiXCR, producing one record per CDR3 protein. Among 350,000 or so distinct CDR3 sequences listed, about 20% were seen once.

This receptor was taken from a woman aged 45-59 years with Graves' hyperthyroidism. The source material was blood. J is TRBJ1-2 and V is TRBV5-1; TRBD1 is a possible D gene (6 bases). The CDR3, as DNA: TGCGCCAGCAGCTTGGCCGTTGCAGGGGCCAATACCCATGGCTACACCTTC. Protein sequence: CASSLAVAGANTHGYTF.